The 13 T cell receptor beta chains below come from one sample, sequenced in a study of glioma-infiltrating T cells. The iRepertoire nested amplicon-rescue multiplex PCR amplified TCR alpha and beta CDR3s from RNA. TCRdb itself ran the multiplex PCR reads through MiXCR, one entry per CDR3 protein. The sample yields over 100,000 distinct CDR3 sequences, less than 30% seen once. Sequencing was done on a sample of glioma tissue, nonneoplastic brain tissue, or PBMCs (not recorded which). The origin of the receptors is a human donor with low-grade glioma or glioblastoma, undergoing nonglioma brain surgery, or in good health (not recorded which).

This chain uses TRBV18 with TRBJ1-4; D gene unclear. Germline V lookup: CDR1 KGHSH, CDR2 LQKENI. Trimming took off 3 bases at V and 3 bases at J, with 14 bases between the two ends. The length of the CDR3 is 16 residues. CDR3 nucleotide sequence: TGTGCCAGCTCACCGGCCCAAGGGCCAGCTAATGAAAAACTGTTTTTT. Translated: CASSPAQGPANEKLFF.

In this sample, this clonotype turned up many times. The gene calls are TRBV19 and TRBJ1-5, with 7 nucleotides matching TRBD1. Germline V gene data show CDR1 as LNHDA and CDR2 as SQIVND (reference sequence). J gave up 1 base and V 5 bases, and 8 bases lay outside the gene matches. This CDR3 is built from 16 residues. The CDR3 nucleotides are TGTGCCAGTAGTGTCCGGGACAGAGACAGCAATCAGCCCCAGCATTTT. This translates into CASSVRDRDSNQPQHF.

This clonotype came up many times. The V and J genes are TRBV29-1 and TRBJ2-3; no clear D. The length of the CDR3 is 11 residues. V gave up 6 bases and J gave up 4 bases, with 8 bases separating them. CDR1 is SQVTM and CDR2 is ANQGSEA in the germline V gene. This CDR3 is CSVIGSDTQYF. CDR3 DNA sequence: TGCAGCGTGATAGGGTCAGATACGCAGTATTTT.

This clonotype was seen repeatedly, ten times or more. V usage is TRBV20-1 and J usage is TRBJ2-5, with 8 nucleotides matching TRBD1. CDR1 is DFQATT and CDR2 is SNEGSKA in the germline V gene (reference sequence). The J segment lost 7 bases and the V segment lost 5 bases, leaving 9 bases of the junction unmatched. This CDR3 spans 13 amino acids. CDR3 in amino acids: CSAAGQEKGTQYF. The CDR3 region has the DNA TGCAGTGCTGCGGGACAGGAAAAGGGGACCCAGTACTTC.

This clonotype appeared many times. This rearrangement joins TRBV20-1 to TRBJ2-5; 7 bases are shared with TRBD2. Germline V gene lookup returns CDR1 DFQATT and CDR2 SNEGSKA (reference sequence). The CDR3 runs 14 residues. With 4 bases clipped from V and 1 base from J, the junction kept 6 bases outside the gene matches. The CDR3 DNA follows: TGCAGTGCTATACTAGCGTTTCCCCAAGAGACCCAGTACTTC. Residues: CSAILAFPQETQYF.

This clonotype was recorded at least ten times. The chain uses TRBV5-4 and TRBJ1-1; D ambiguous. Trimming took off 2 bases at V and 0 bases at J, with 8 bases between the two ends. Germline V gene lookup returns CDR1 SGHNT and CDR2 YYREEE (reference sequence). This CDR3 is 14 amino acids long. As DNA, the CDR3 is TGTGCCAGCAGCTTAGGGAACATGAACACTGAAGCTTTCTTT. It specifies CASSLGNMNTEAFF.

This clonotype appeared many times. The genes are TRBV2 and TRBJ1-1, with TRBD1 as a possible D gene (6 bases). CDR1 and CDR2 from the germline V gene are SNHLY and FYNNEI. V dropped 7 bases and J dropped 5 bases, with 14 bases sitting between them. This CDR3 is built from 13 residues. CDR3 amino acids: CASNYRESTEAFF. In nucleotides, the CDR3 is TGTGCCAGCAATTACAGGGAGAGTACTGAAGCTTTCTTT. Based on the CDR3 plus reference TRBV2 and TRBJ1-1, the full variable domain is EPEVTQTPSHQVTQMGQEVILRCVPISNHLYFYWYRQILGQKVEFLVSFYNNEISEKSEIFDDQFSVERPDGSNFTLKIRSTKLEDSAMYFCASNYRESTEAFFGQGTRLTVV.

Note on this clonotype: A read error is possible here, since a much larger clone lies one base away. J is TRBJ2-7 and V is TRBV29-1, with 8 bases that match TRBD2. Germline V gene data show CDR1 as SQVTM and CDR2 as ANQGSEA. The CDR3 contains 14 residues. The CDR3 here is CSVRSSGRTYGQYF. CDR3 bases: TGCAGCGTCCGTTCTAGCGGGCGCACCTACGGGCAGTACTTC.

With regard to this clonotype: A much larger clone lies a single base off, so this may be a read error. The J gene is TRBJ1-5, the V gene TRBV19; no clear D gene. Germline assignment: CDR1 LNHDA and CDR2 SQIVND (reference sequence). CDR3 length equals 15 residues. CDR3 loop: CAGSQLFSGNQPQHF. The DNA of the CDR3 is TGTGCCGGTAGTCAACTGTTTAGCGGCAATCAGCCCCAGCATTTT.

This clonotype was seen many times. The rearrangement links TRBV6-2 or TRBV6-3 to TRBJ2-7, with TRBD1 matching over 10 bases. This CDR3 comprises 15 residues. J lost 2 bases, V lost 6 bases, and 7 bases had no gene match. CDR1 MNHEY and CDR2 SVGEGT come from the germline V gene. CDR3 loop: CASSRGTGVPYEQYF. The CDR3 nucleotides are TGTGCCAGCAGCCGCGGGACAGGGGTCCCCTACGAGCAGTACTTC.

This clonotype was picked up many times. V gene TRBV6-1 combines with J gene TRBJ2-1; a possible D gene is TRBD1 (6 bases). The germline V gene encodes CDR1 MNHNS and CDR2 SASEGT. The V and J ends lost 5 bases and 5 bases respectively, with 19 bases between them. The CDR3 totals 16 residues. The chain's CDR3 is CASSSFRQAGDNEQFF. In nucleotides, the CDR3 is TGTGCCAGCAGTTCGTTCCGACAGGCAGGGGACAATGAGCAGTTCTTC.

This clonotype was recorded many times. Here the CDR3 reads CSVALGLFATEAFF. The CDR3 DNA is TGCAGCGTCGCTTTGGGACTCTTTGCCACTGAAGCTTTCTTT. The V gene is TRBV29-1, the J gene TRBJ1-1, with D maybe TRBD1 (5 bases). Trimming cost V 6 bases and J 4 bases, with 18 bases left between them. In germline, CDR1 is SQVTM, CDR2 ANQGSEA. This CDR3 contains 14 residues.

This clonotype was recorded many times. The chain is built from TRBV7-9 and TRBJ2-1; 7 bases match TRBD1. The length of the CDR3 is 12 residues. The J segment lost 9 bases and the V segment lost 7 bases, leaving 6 bases of the junction unmatched. Germline CDR1 reads SEHNR; CDR2 reads FQNEAQ (reference sequence). CDR3 nucleotide sequence: TGTGCCAGCATCCGACAGGGCTTTGAGCAGTTCTTC. Protein sequence: CASIRQGFEQFF.